This T cell receptor beta chain was found in a study of cytomegalovirus exposure and HLA in healthy donors. The PCR ran on 60 Vbeta and 13 Jbeta primers. Data came from immunoSEQ multiplex PCR; TCRdb stores just in-frame clones and leaves some out. The sample records over 200,000 clones, more than 70% being singletons. About this clone itself: Its specificity is not known.

Overall study findings and caveats: HLA alleles were associated with fewer than 20,000 TCR beta sequences in a later analysis at 0.05 false discovery rate. Researchers reported from a later analysis that most CMV-associated TCR beta chains appeared HLA-restricted.

The trim removed 3 bases at V and 1 base at J, leaving 9 bases unmatched. The CDR3 runs to 17 residues. The V gene's germline CDR1 is SGHVS and CDR2 FQNEAQ. The sample taken for sequencing was PBMCs. V gene TRBV7-8 combines with J gene TRBJ2-7; 10 positions agree with TRBD1. The TCR comes from a human donor in good health. This chain's CDR3 is CASSFTPGTGVSYEQYF. The CDR3 region has the DNA TGTGCCAGCAGCTTTACACCCGGGACAGGGGTTTCCTACGAGCAGTACTTC.